The following is a T cell receptor beta chain sequence with its context. The sample contains more than one DNA sequence encoding this CDR3. Here immunoSEQ multiplex PCR was the method, and the copy in TCRdb shows in-frame clones only, minus some. The sample includes some 50,000 clones, about 91% of them seen just once. These data originate in a study of memory CD8 T cells in hepatitis C reinfection. The CDR3 length is 16 residues. V gave up 0 bases and J gave up 6 bases; unmatched junction bases: 5. The germline CDR1 and CDR2 sequences are MNHNY and SVGAGI (reference sequence). Time point meaning: late/post reinfection, 12 to 24 weeks after detection. The sorted cells went straight to TCR sequencing with no prior in vitro expansion.

The gene calls are TRBV6-6 and TRBJ2-1, with 10 bases matching TRBD1. The sequence was collected from a man aged 18-30 years with hepatitis C virus infection. Sequencing was done on a sample of naive CD8+ T cells sorted from blood. CDR3 DNA: TGTGCCAGCAGTTACTCCGTAGGACAGGGGGGCAATGAGCAGTTCTTC. Its translation: CASSYSVGQGGNEQFF.